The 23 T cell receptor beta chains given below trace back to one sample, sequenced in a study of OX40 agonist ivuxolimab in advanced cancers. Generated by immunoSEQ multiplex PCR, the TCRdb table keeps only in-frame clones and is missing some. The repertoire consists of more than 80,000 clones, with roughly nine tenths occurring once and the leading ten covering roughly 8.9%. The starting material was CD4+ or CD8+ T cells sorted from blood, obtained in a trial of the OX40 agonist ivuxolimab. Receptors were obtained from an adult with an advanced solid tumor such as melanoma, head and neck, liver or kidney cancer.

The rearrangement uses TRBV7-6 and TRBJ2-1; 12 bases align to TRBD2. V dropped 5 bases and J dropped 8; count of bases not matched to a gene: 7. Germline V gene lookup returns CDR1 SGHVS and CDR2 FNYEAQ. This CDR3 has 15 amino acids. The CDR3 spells CASSLLAGGMDEQFF. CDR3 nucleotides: TGTGCCAGCAGCCTCCTAGCGGGGGGGATGGATGAGCAGTTCTTC.

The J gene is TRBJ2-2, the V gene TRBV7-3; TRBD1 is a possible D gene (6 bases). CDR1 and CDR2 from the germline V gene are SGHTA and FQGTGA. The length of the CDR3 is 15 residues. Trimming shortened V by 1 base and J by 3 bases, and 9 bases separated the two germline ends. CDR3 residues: CASSLNREHTGELFF. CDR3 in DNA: TGTGCCAGCAGCTTAAACAGGGAACACACCGGGGAGCTGTTTTTT.

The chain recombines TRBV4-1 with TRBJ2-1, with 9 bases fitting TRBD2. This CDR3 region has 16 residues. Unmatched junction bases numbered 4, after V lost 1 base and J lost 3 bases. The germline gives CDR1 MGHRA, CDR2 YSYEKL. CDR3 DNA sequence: TGCGCCAGCAGCCAAGGGACTAGCGCAAACTACAATGAGCAGTTCTTC. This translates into CASSQGTSANYNEQFF.

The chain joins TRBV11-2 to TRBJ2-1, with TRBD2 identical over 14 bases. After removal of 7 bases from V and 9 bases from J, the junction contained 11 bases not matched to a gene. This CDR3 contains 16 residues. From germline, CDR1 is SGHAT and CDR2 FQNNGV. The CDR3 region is CASTLFGTSGSSEQFF. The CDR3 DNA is TGTGCCAGCACCCTATTTGGGACTAGCGGGAGTAGTGAGCAGTTCTTC.

CDR3 loop: CATSRDREAEKLFF. The CDR3 DNA reads TGTGCCACCAGCAGGGACAGGGAGGCTGAAAAACTGTTTTTT. The rearrangement links TRBV15 to TRBJ1-4; TRBD1 matches at 8 bases. Germline V gene sequence: CDR1 LNHNV, CDR2 YYDKDF (reference sequence). Losses at the gene ends were 3 bases for V and 7 bases for J; bases not matched to a gene: 4. The CDR3 is made up of 14 amino acids.

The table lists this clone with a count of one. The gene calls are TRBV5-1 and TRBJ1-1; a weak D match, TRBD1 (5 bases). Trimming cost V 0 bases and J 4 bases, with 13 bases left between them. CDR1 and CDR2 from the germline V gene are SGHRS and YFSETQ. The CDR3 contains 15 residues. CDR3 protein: CASSLVGGSSTEAFF. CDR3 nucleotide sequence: TGCGCCAGCAGCTTGGTTGGGGGTTCGAGCACTGAAGCTTTCTTT.

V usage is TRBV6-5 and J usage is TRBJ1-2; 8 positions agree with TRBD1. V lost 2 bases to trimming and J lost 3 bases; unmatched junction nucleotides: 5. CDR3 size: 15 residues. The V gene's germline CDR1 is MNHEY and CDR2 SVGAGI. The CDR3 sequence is CASSYGQGADYGYTF. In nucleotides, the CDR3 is TGTGCCAGCAGTTACGGGCAGGGGGCGGACTATGGCTACACCTTC.

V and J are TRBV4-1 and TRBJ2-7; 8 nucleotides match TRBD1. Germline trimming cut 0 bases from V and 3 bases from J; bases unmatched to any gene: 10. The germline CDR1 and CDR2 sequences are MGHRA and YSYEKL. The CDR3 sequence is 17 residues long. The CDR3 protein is CASSQDTRGQGRYEQYF. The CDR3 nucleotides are TGCGCCAGCAGCCAAGATACCCGCGGACAGGGTCGCTACGAGCAGTACTTC.

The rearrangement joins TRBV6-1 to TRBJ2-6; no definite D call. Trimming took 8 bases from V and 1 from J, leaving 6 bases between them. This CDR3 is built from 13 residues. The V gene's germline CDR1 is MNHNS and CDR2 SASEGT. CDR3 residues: CASFPSGANVLTF. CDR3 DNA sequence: TGTGCCAGCTTTCCTTCTGGGGCCAACGTCCTGACTTTC.

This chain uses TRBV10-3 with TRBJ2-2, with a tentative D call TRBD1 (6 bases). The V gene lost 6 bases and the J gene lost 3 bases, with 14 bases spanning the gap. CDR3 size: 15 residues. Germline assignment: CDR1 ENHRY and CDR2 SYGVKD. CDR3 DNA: TGTGCCATCAGGGCCCTGGACAGTTACACCGGGGAGCTGTTTTTT. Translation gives CAIRALDSYTGELFF.

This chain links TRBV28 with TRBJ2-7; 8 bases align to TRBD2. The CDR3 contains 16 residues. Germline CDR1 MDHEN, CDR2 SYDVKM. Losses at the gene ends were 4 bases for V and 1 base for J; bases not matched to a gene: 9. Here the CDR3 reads CASSSPGGGTSYEQYF. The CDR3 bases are TGTGCCAGCAGTTCCCCCGGGGGGGGGACGTCCTACGAGCAGTACTTC.

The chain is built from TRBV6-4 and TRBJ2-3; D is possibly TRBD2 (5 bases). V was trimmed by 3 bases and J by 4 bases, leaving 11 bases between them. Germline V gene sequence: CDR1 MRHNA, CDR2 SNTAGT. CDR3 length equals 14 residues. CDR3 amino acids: CASSEVGEADTQYF. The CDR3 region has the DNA TGTGCCAGCAGTGAGGTGGGAGAAGCAGATACGCAGTATTTT.

The CDR3 spells CASQFNQETQYF. The CDR3 region has the DNA TGTGCCAGCCAATTTAACCAAGAGACCCAGTACTTC. The genes are TRBV28 and TRBJ2-5; D is undetermined. The CDR3 extends over 12 amino acids. Per the germline V gene, CDR1 is MDHEN and CDR2 is SYDVKM. Between the trimmed V and J ends, which lost 8 bases and 0 bases, there was a span of 7 bases. Looking up the rest from reference TRBV28 and TRBJ2-5 gives the full variable domain: DVKVTQSSRYLVKRTGEKVFLECVQDMDHENMFWYRQDPGLGLRLIYFSYDVKMKEKGDIPEGYSVSREKKERFSLILESASTNQTSMYLCASQFNQETQYFGPGTRLLVL.

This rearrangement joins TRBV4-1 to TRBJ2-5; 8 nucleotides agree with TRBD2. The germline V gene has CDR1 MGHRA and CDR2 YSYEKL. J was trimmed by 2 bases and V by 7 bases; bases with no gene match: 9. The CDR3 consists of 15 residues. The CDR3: CASTLEGGGQETQYF. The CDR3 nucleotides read TGCGCCAGCACCTTAGAGGGCGGGGGGCAAGAGACCCAGTACTTC.

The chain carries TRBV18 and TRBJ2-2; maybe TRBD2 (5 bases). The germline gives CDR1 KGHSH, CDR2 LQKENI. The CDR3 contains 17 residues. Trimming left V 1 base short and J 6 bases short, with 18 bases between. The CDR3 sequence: CASSPQEKGVASGELFF. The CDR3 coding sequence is TGTGCCAGCTCACCACAGGAAAAGGGAGTTGCGTCCGGGGAGCTGTTTTTT.

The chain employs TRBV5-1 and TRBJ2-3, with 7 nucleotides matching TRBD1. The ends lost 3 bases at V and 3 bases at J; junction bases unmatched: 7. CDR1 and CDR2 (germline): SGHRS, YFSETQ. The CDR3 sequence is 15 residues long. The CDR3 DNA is TGCGCCAGCAGCTACCAGGGGGTGGGGACAGATACGCAGTATTTT. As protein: CASSYQGVGTDTQYF.

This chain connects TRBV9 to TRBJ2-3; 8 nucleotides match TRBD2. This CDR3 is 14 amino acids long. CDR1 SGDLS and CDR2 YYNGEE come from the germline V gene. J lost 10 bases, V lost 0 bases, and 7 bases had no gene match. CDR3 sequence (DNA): TGTGCCAGCAGCGTAGAACTAGCGGAGGGGGCGCAGTATTTT. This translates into CASSVELAEGAQYF.

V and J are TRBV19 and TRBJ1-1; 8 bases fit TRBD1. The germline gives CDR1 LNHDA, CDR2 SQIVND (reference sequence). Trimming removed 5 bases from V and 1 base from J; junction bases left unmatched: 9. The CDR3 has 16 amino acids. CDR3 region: CASSEIPGQENTEAFF. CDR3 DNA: TGTGCCAGTAGTGAAATACCGGGACAGGAGAACACTGAAGCTTTCTTT.

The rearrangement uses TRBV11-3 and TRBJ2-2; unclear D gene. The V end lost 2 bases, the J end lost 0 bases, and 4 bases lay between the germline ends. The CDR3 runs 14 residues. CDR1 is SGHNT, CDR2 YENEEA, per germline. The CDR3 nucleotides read TGTGCCAGCAGCTTATGGTCGAACACCGGGGAGCTGTTTTTT. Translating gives CASSLWSNTGELFF. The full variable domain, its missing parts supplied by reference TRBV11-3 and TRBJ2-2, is EAGVVQSPRYKIIEKKQPVAFWCNPISGHNTLYWYLQNLGQGPELLIRYENEEAVDDSQLPKDRFSAERLKGVDSTLKIQPAELGDSAVYLCASSLWSNTGELFFGEGSRLTVL.

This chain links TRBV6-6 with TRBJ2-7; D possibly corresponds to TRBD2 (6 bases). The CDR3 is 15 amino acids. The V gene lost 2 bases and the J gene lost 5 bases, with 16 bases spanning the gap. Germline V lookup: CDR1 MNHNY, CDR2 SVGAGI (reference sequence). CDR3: CASSYLGGEGNEQYF. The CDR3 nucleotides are TGTGCCAGCAGTTACCTCGGGGGAGAGGGAAACGAGCAGTACTTC.

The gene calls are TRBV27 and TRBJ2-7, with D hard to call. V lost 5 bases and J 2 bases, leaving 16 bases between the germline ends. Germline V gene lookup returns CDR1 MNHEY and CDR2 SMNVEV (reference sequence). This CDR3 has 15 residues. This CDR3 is CASSHDWAPAYEQYF. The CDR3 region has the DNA TGTGCCAGCAGTCACGACTGGGCCCCGGCCTACGAGCAGTACTTC.

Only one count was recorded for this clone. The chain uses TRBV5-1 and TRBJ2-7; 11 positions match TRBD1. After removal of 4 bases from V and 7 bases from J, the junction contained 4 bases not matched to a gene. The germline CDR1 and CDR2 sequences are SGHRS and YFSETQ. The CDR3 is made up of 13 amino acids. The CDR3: CASSLGTGGEQYF. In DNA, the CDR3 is TGCGCCAGCAGCCTAGGGACAGGGGGTGAGCAGTACTTC.

The CDR3 coding sequence is TGTGCCAGCAGTTTAGTATGGGCTAGCGGGGCCTACGAGCAGTACTTC. Translating it yields CASSLVWASGAYEQYF. The genes are TRBV27 and TRBJ2-7, with 9 bases aligning to TRBD2. The CDR3 covers 16 residues. V lost 2 bases and J lost 2; bases outside the gene matches: 7. Germline V gene lookup returns CDR1 MNHEY and CDR2 SMNVEV (reference sequence).